The 30 T cell receptor beta chains below come from one sample, sequenced in a study of shared clonotypes between healthy human individuals. Sequencing used immunoSEQ multiplex PCR; TCRdb keeps in-frame clones, though not all of them. This sample yields more than 2 million clones, of which 90% to 96% are seen a single time; less than 0.15% belongs to the top ten. Sequencing input: naive CD4+ T cells sorted from blood. Indicated subset: CD45RA+ positively selected. Every receptor here comes from a young man in good health.

The chain employs TRBV21-1 and TRBJ1-6. TRBV21-1 is a known pseudogene. The CDR3 has 17 residues. CDR3 in amino acids: CASSKGWRGLNNSPLHF. The CDR3 DNA follows: TGTGCCAGCAGCAAAGGTTGGAGGGGTCTAAATAATTCACCCCTCCACTTT.

The J gene is TRBJ2-7, the V gene TRBV2, with 8 nucleotides matching TRBD2. After removal of 8 bases from V and 0 bases from J, the junction contained 15 bases not matched to a gene. The CDR3 has 17 amino acids. Germline-derived CDR1 and CDR2 are SNHLY and FYNNEI. DNA of the CDR3: TGTGCCAGCGCGAGGTCCCCTTTAGCGGGGACCTCCTACGAGCAGTACTTC. This sequence encodes CASARSPLAGTSYEQYF.

As concerns this clone: The sample carries other DNA sequences with the same CDR3. V and J are TRBV30 and TRBJ1-4; D might be TRBD1 (5 bases). The V end was cut by 2 bases, the J end by 5 bases, with 12 bases between. The V gene's germline CDR1 is GTSNPN and CDR2 SVGIG (reference sequence). The CDR3 has 14 amino acids. The CDR3: CAWSPGRRNEKLFF. CDR3 nucleotides: TGTGCCTGGAGTCCGGGACGGAGAAATGAAAAACTGTTTTTT.

The chain is built from TRBV7-2 and TRBJ2-7; D remains unclear. The germline CDR1 and CDR2 sequences are SGHTA and FQGNSA. Trimming took off 5 bases at V and 5 bases at J, with 10 bases between the two ends. The CDR3 covers 12 residues. DNA of the CDR3: TGTGCCAGCAGCCCCCCGGTGAACGAGCAGTACTTC. As protein: CASSPPVNEQYF.

This clone has only a few counts. CDR3 sequence (DNA): TGCGCCAGCAGGGACCTAGCGGGGAACCAAGAGACCCAGTACTTC. This encodes CASRDLAGNQETQYF. The gene calls are TRBV5-1 and TRBJ2-5, with 9 positions matching TRBD2. V was clipped by 5 bases and J by 0 bases; unmatched bases: 5. The CDR3 has 15 amino acids. CDR1 and CDR2 from the germline V gene are SGHRS and YFSETQ.

The chain recombines TRBV9 with TRBJ2-7; tentatively, D is TRBD1 or TRBD2 (6 bases each). Trimming shortened V by 0 bases and J by 6 bases, and 13 bases separated the two germline ends. The CDR3 has 14 amino acids. CDR1 is SGDLS and CDR2 is YYNGEE in the germline V gene. The CDR3 coding sequence is TGTGCCAGCAGCGTAGACAGAGGGGGGCTCGAGCAGTACTTC. Encoded protein: CASSVDRGGLEQYF. The entire variable domain, with the rest obtained from reference TRBV9 and TRBJ2-7, is as follows: DSGVTQTPKHLITATGQRVTLRCSPRSGDLSVYWYQQSLDQGLQFLIQYYNGEERAKGNILERFSAQQFPDLHSELNLSSLELGDSALYFCASSVDRGGLEQYFGPGTRLTVT.

The V gene is TRBV7-2, the J gene TRBJ2-3; 7 positions agree with TRBD1. Germline assignment: CDR1 SGHTA and CDR2 FQGNSA. The ends lost 3 bases at V and 6 bases at J; junction bases unmatched: 9. The CDR3 spans 15 residues. CDR3: CASSLGTGDVDTQYF. CDR3 DNA: TGTGCCAGCAGCTTGGGCACAGGGGACGTGGATACGCAGTATTTT.

The chain employs TRBV11-1 and TRBJ1-1; the D gene is possibly TRBD1 (5 bases). V gave up 2 bases and J gave up 0 bases, with 13 bases separating them. The CDR3 is 16 amino acids. Germline V gives CDR1 SGHAT, CDR2 FQDESV (reference sequence). CDR3 coding DNA: TGTGCCAGCAGCTTAACGGCAGGGCACATGAACACTGAAGCTTTCTTT. Its translation: CASSLTAGHMNTEAFF.

The genes are TRBV5-1 and TRBJ2-5, with D perhaps TRBD1 (7 bases). This CDR3 is built from 15 residues. The V gene lost 4 bases and the J gene lost 5 bases, with 18 bases spanning the gap. The germline V gene has CDR1 SGHRS and CDR2 YFSETQ. The DNA for the CDR3 is TGCGCCAGCAGCACCCAGGGGGGACAGCGTGAGACCCAGTACTTC. Translation gives CASSTQGGQRETQYF.

The CDR3 loop reads CASTGREETQYF. In DNA form, the CDR3 reads TGTGCCAGCACCGGCCGGGAGGAGACCCAGTACTTC. This chain links TRBV2 with TRBJ2-5; a possible D gene is TRBD2 (6 bases). V was trimmed by 7 bases and J by 5 bases, leaving 11 bases between them. CDR1 SNHLY and CDR2 FYNNEI come from the germline V gene. CDR3 length: 12 residues.

Of note for this clone: In the same sample, other DNA sequences code for this CDR3. The rearrangement uses TRBV6-6 and TRBJ2-1, with D uncertain. This CDR3 has 11 amino acids. V lost 7 bases to trimming and J lost 4 bases, with 5 bases between them. The germline V gene has CDR1 MNHNY and CDR2 SVGAGI (reference sequence). The CDR3 sequence is CASTGYNEQFF. CDR3 sequence (DNA): TGTGCCAGCACGGGTTACAATGAGCAGTTCTTC.

The J gene is TRBJ2-5, the V gene TRBV7-2; 7 positions agree with TRBD2. CDR1 SGHTA and CDR2 FQGNSA come from the germline V gene. The CDR3 has 15 residues. V shed 5 bases, J shed 5 bases, and the junction held 11 bases outside the gene matches. The CDR3 DNA follows: TGTGCCAGCAGCCTTAGCGGGCCGGGGCCGGAGACCCAGTACTTC. Translated: CASSLSGPGPETQYF.

This clone has a single count. The chain links TRBV15 to TRBJ1-6, with no clear D. The CDR3 is 17 residues long. Trimming removed 5 bases at V and 0 bases at J, with 14 bases between. CDR1 and CDR2 (germline): LNHNV, YYDKDF (reference sequence). DNA for the CDR3: TGTGCCACCAGCGGTCCGGTAAAAGGCTCCTATAATTCACCCCTCCACTTT. This sequence encodes CATSGPVKGSYNSPLHF.

This chain links TRBV27 with TRBJ2-5, with a possible D match to TRBD2 (6 bases). The CDR3 covers 15 residues. Trimming cost V 2 bases and J 2 bases, with 12 bases left between them. CDR1 MNHEY and CDR2 SMNVEV come from the germline V gene (reference sequence). CDR3: CASSLISAGQETQYF. CDR3 coding DNA: TGTGCCAGCAGTTTAATCTCGGCGGGACAAGAGACCCAGTACTTC.

The rearrangement joins TRBV15 to TRBJ2-1; 10 nucleotides align to TRBD1. The V and J ends lost 5 bases and 2 bases, in that order; junction bases with no gene match: 3. The length of the CDR3 is 15 residues. The germline V gene encodes CDR1 LNHNV and CDR2 YYDKDF (reference sequence). This chain's CDR3 is CATSPDRGTYNEQFF. The CDR3 bases are TGTGCCACCAGCCCGGACAGGGGGACCTACAATGAGCAGTTCTTC.

This chain links TRBV25-1 with TRBJ1-5; D is uncertain. This CDR3 is 12 amino acids long. V was shortened by 5 bases and J by 4 bases, with 6 bases between the two germline ends. Germline values: CDR1 MGHDK, CDR2 SYGVNS. CDR3 protein: CASSYGNQPQHF. The CDR3 DNA follows: TGTGCCAGCAGTTACGGGAATCAGCCCCAGCATTTT. The entire variable domain, with the rest obtained from reference TRBV25-1 and TRBJ1-5, is as follows: EADIYQTPRYLVIGTGKKITLECSQTMGHDKMYWYQQDPGMELHLIHYSYGVNSTEKGDLSSESTVSRIRTEHFPLTLESARPSHTSQYLCASSYGNQPQHFGDGTRLSIL.

This sequence joins TRBV6-5 and TRBJ1-6; D not certain. V was clipped by 6 bases and J by 14 bases, with 23 bases between them. Germline V gene data show CDR1 as MNHEY and CDR2 as SVGAGI. The CDR3 is 15 residues long. CDR3 bases: TGTGCCAGCAGCCTCACGGCGCCTCCTTTGCTTGCCCTCCACTTT. Translated: CASSLTAPPLLALHF.

The chain has TRBV2 and TRBJ2-7; 9 bases line up with TRBD2. Germline CDR1 and CDR2: SNHLY and FYNNEI. With 7 bases clipped from V and 6 bases from J, the junction kept 10 bases outside the gene matches. The CDR3 sequence is 14 residues long. CDR3 in amino acids: CASTRPSGVSEQYF. DNA of the CDR3: TGTGCCAGCACCCGTCCTAGCGGGGTCTCCGAGCAGTACTTC.

The CDR3 protein is CATGQDPTEAFF. In DNA form, the CDR3 reads TGTGCCACCGGGCAAGACCCCACTGAAGCTTTCTTT. The chain is built from TRBV10-3 and TRBJ1-1; D ambiguous. This CDR3 comprises 12 residues. V lost 10 bases, J lost 4 bases, and 13 bases lay in between. CDR1 is ENHRY and CDR2 is SYGVKD in the germline V gene.

With regard to this clone: Additional DNA sequences in this sample encode the identical CDR3. This chain connects TRBV29-1 to TRBJ2-7, with 9 bases aligning to TRBD1. Trimming at V came to 4 bases and at J to 3 bases, leaving 1 base not matched to a gene. This CDR3 is built from 12 residues. The V gene's germline CDR1 is SQVTM and CDR2 ANQGSEA. The CDR3 loop is CSVGQGGYEQYF. CDR3 coding DNA: TGCAGCGTTGGACAGGGGGGCTACGAGCAGTACTTC.

The chain joins TRBV30 to TRBJ1-3, with TRBD1 matching over 8 bases. Trimming cost V 7 bases and J 0 bases; bases outside gene matches: 5. The length of the CDR3 is 14 residues. The V gene's germline CDR1 is GTSNPN and CDR2 SVGIG (reference sequence). CDR3 loop: CASDRASSGNTIYF. Here the CDR3 DNA reads TGTGCCTCGGACAGGGCATCCTCTGGAAACACCATATATTTT.

This clone was detected only once. The rearrangement uses TRBV30 and TRBJ2-1; the D call may be TRBD1 or TRBD2 (7 bases each). Germline values: CDR1 GTSNPN, CDR2 SVGIG (reference sequence). The CDR3 is 17 amino acids. The ends were cut back, 7 bases at V and 9 bases at J, with 31 bases in the middle. CDR3 amino acids: CASWTRLGSRRGGEQFF. CDR3 DNA sequence: TGTGCCTCGTGGACCCGTCTGGGCTCGCGCAGGGGGGGTGAGCAGTTCTTC.

The chain uses TRBV2 and TRBJ1-3; no clear D gene. This CDR3 spans 13 amino acids. Trimming left V 5 bases short and J 2 bases short, with 7 bases between. Germline V lookup: CDR1 SNHLY, CDR2 FYNNEI. CDR3 sequence reads: CASSSTPGNTIYF. CDR3 nucleotide sequence: TGTGCCAGCAGTTCTACCCCTGGAAACACCATATATTTT. The full variable domain, with the rest looked up from reference TRBV2 and TRBJ1-3, is EPEVTQTPSHQVTQMGQEVILRCVPISNHLYFYWYRQILGQKVEFLVSFYNNEISEKSEIFDDQFSVERPDGSNFTLKIRSTKLEDSAMYFCASSSTPGNTIYFGEGSWLTVV.

J is TRBJ1-5 and V is TRBV6-1; tentatively, D is TRBD1 (5 bases). This CDR3 contains 14 residues. Trimming removed 5 bases at V and 0 bases at J, with 8 bases between. CDR1 and CDR2 from the germline V gene are MNHNS and SASEGT. In nucleotides, the CDR3 is TGTGCCAGCAGTACGACAGTTAGCAATCAGCCCCAGCATTTT. It translates to CASSTTVSNQPQHF.

V usage is TRBV19 and J usage is TRBJ1-6; D not resolved. The V and J ends lost 3 bases and 7 bases respectively, with 10 bases between them. CDR1 and CDR2 from the germline V gene are LNHDA and SQIVND (reference sequence). The CDR3 length is 14 residues. The CDR3 DNA follows: TGTGCCAGTAGTATCATCGGGTTAAATTCACCCCTCCACTTT. Translated: CASSIIGLNSPLHF. Using reference TRBV19 and TRBJ1-6 for the parts outside the CDR3, the full variable domain is DGGITQSPKYLFRKEGQNVTLSCEQNLNHDAMYWYRQDPGQGLRLIYYSQIVNDFQKGDIAEGYSVSREKKESFPLTVTSAQKNPTAFYLCASSIIGLNSPLHFGNGTRLTVT.

The gene calls are TRBV29-1 and TRBJ1-1; D gene unclear. Germline loops: CDR1 SQVTM, CDR2 ANQGSEA. V shed 5 bases and J shed 5 bases, with 6 bases lying between them. This CDR3 is 10 amino acids long. The DNA for the CDR3 is TGCAGCGTTCAGAAAACTGAAGCTTTCTTT. It encodes CSVQKTEAFF. Supplemented by reference TRBV29-1 and TRBJ1-1, the full variable domain reads SAVISQKPSRDICQRGTSLTIQCQVDSQVTMMFWYRQQPGQSLTLIATANQGSEATYESGFVIDKFPISRPNLTFSTLTVSNMSPEDSSIYLCSVQKTEAFFGQGTRLTVV.

The gene calls are TRBV7-9 and TRBJ2-1; 7 bases agree with TRBD1. V lost 3 bases, J lost 8 bases, and 19 bases stayed unmatched. Germline lookup yields CDR1 SEHNR and CDR2 FQNEAQ (reference sequence). This CDR3 comprises 18 residues. CDR3 region: CASSLKRDRVLVWDEQFF. CDR3 DNA sequence: TGTGCCAGCAGCTTGAAACGAGACAGGGTTTTGGTCTGGGATGAGCAGTTCTTC. Full variable domain (remainder filled in from reference TRBV7-9 and TRBJ2-1): DTGVSQNPRHKITKRGQNVTFRCDPISEHNRLYWYRQTLGQGPEFLTYFQNEAQLEKSRLLSDRFSAERPKGSFSTLEIQRTEQGDSAMYLCASSLKRDRVLVWDEQFFGPGTRLTVL.

This chain uses TRBV28 with TRBJ2-7; no clear D. This CDR3 is built from 14 residues. Between the trimmed V and J ends, which lost 3 bases and 2 bases, there was a span of 11 bases. Germline assignment: CDR1 MDHEN and CDR2 SYDVKM. CDR3 bases: TGTGCCAGCAGTTTTGGTCCGAGAACCTACGAGCAGTACTTC. Its translation: CASSFGPRTYEQYF.

The genes are TRBV28 and TRBJ2-7; D gene ambiguous. The length of the CDR3 is 19 residues. Germline assignment: CDR1 MDHEN and CDR2 SYDVKM. V lost 5 bases, J lost 6 bases, and 32 bases lay in between. The CDR3, as DNA: TGTGCCAGCAGTATTTATTTTATACGTGGGGAAGGGTCGAGAGGCGAGCAGTACTTC. This translates into CASSIYFIRGEGSRGEQYF.

The chain has TRBV18 and TRBJ2-5; a weak D match, TRBD2 (7 bases). The CDR3 is 17 residues long. The V gene's germline CDR1 is KGHSH and CDR2 LQKENI. The ends were cut back, 0 bases at V and 5 bases at J, with 19 bases in the middle. This chain's CDR3 is CASSPPQGFGAGETQYF. As DNA, the CDR3 is TGTGCCAGCTCACCACCTCAGGGGTTCGGAGCGGGGGAGACCCAGTACTTC. Full variable domain (rest looked up from reference TRBV18 and TRBJ2-5): NAGVMQNPRHLVRRRGQEARLRCSPMKGHSHVYWYRQLPEEGLKFMVYLQKENIIDESGMPKERFSAEFPKEGPSILRIQQVVRGDSAAYFCASSPPQGFGAGETQYFGPGTRLLVL.